Following are 20 T cell receptor beta chains from one sample sequenced in a study of T cells expressing NK-cell markers. TCRdb reanalyzed the 5' RACE reads, giving one entry per CDR3 protein sequence and no DNA. The data include hundreds of thousands of distinct CDR3 sequences; the top ten clones carry 7.3%. Sample: blood T cells: a sorted CD56 or NKG2C T cell subset, CD4+ or CD8+ T cells, or bulk PBMC T cells (not recorded which). These receptors were obtained from a woman between 18 and 69 years old in good health.

This chain uses TRBV5-4 with TRBJ2-5; TCRdb proposes TRBD1, but this gene call is untestable without DNA. The CDR3 loop spans 14 amino acids. CDR1 and CDR2 from the germline V gene are SGHNT and YYREEE (reference sequence). CDR3 loop: CASSLPGGVPNQYF. The entire variable domain, with the rest obtained from reference TRBV5-4 and TRBJ2-5, is as follows: ETGVTQSPTHLIKTRGQQVTLRCSSQSGHNTVSWYQQALGQGPQFIFQYYREEENGRGNFPPRFSGLQFPNYSSELNVNALELDDSALYLCASSLPGGVPNQYFGPGTRLLVL.

This chain uses TRBV7-2 with TRBJ2-1. The CDR3 consists of 15 residues. CDR1 SGHTA and CDR2 FQGNSA come from the germline V gene. The CDR3 sequence is CASSSREAMENEQFF.

The CDR3 loop is CPPYPSGFTYNEQFF. The V and J genes are TRBV3-1 and TRBJ2-1; the D call of TRBD2 rests on TCRdb alone, since no DNA is present to check it. Germline assignment: CDR1 LGHDT and CDR2 YNNKEL (reference sequence). This CDR3 contains 15 residues.

V is TRBV9 and J is TRBJ2-2; TCRdb lists TRBD2, though no DNA is available to test this call. Per germline, CDR1 SGDLS and CDR2 YYNGEE. The CDR3 spans 15 residues. Here the CDR3 reads CASSPTGAHTGELFF.

The chain recombines TRBV27 with TRBJ2-5; TCRdb's D call, TRBD2, is unchecked because there is no DNA. There are 17 residues in the CDR3. Germline CDR1 MNHEY, CDR2 SMNVEV (reference sequence). This CDR3 reads CASSSPLSGRALETQYF.

V is TRBV6-2 or TRBV6-3 and J is TRBJ2-7; TCRdb's D call, TRBD1, is unchecked because there is no DNA. CDR3 length equals 15 residues. From germline, CDR1 is MNHEY and CDR2 SVGEGT. CDR3 protein: CASSDNRGLAYEQYF.

This chain uses TRBV5-1 with TRBJ2-3; TCRdb's D call of TRBD2 is untestable without DNA. CDR3 length: 16 amino acids. Per the germline V gene, CDR1 is SGHRS and CDR2 is YFSETQ. This chain's CDR3 is CASRSRGGINTDTQYF.

The rearrangement links TRBV16 to TRBJ1-6; TCRdb's D gene call, TRBD1, goes unchecked for lack of DNA. CDR3 length equals 16 residues. From germline, CDR1 is KGHSY and CDR2 FQNENV. The chain's CDR3 is CASSQSGQGAGSPLHF.

This chain links TRBV9 with TRBJ2-7; TCRdb gives TRBD2 as the D gene, but with no DNA this cannot be confirmed. From germline, CDR1 is SGDLS and CDR2 YYNGEE. The CDR3 has 15 residues. CDR3 amino acids: CASSPIAGGENEQYF.

The CDR3 is CASSESPGYDGDIQYF. This chain uses TRBV18 with TRBJ2-4; TCRdb outputs TRBD2, but without DNA this stays unchecked. The CDR3 length is 16 residues. Germline loops: CDR1 KGHSH, CDR2 LQKENI.

CDR3: CASSPRPSTSTDTQYF. The chain employs TRBV7-9 and TRBJ2-3; the D call from TCRdb, TRBD1, cannot be confirmed without DNA. The CDR3 runs to 16 residues. The germline V gene has CDR1 SEHNR and CDR2 FQNEAQ (reference sequence).

The chain carries TRBV20-1 and TRBJ2-2. Germline V gene data show CDR1 as DFQATT and CDR2 as SNEGSKA (reference sequence). This CDR3 spans 13 amino acids. The CDR3 region is CSAGDRDTGELFF.

V is TRBV20-1 and J is TRBJ1-5; the D call from TCRdb, TRBD1, cannot be confirmed without DNA. Germline V gene sequence: CDR1 DFQATT, CDR2 SNEGSKA (reference sequence). The CDR3 is 15 residues long. The CDR3 sequence is CSARPGTGYNQPQHF.

This chain uses TRBV20-1 with TRBJ2-3; TCRdb's D gene call, TRBD1, goes unchecked for lack of DNA. This CDR3 spans 14 amino acids. CDR1 is DFQATT and CDR2 is SNEGSKA in the germline V gene (reference sequence). CDR3: CSGQRAPGTDTQYF.

The gene calls are TRBV7-6 and TRBJ2-7. This CDR3 spans 14 amino acids. The germline CDR1 and CDR2 sequences are SGHVS and FNYEAQ. This CDR3 is CASSLAAGFYEQYF.

The rearrangement links TRBV25-1 to TRBJ2-5; TCRdb proposes TRBD2, but this gene call is untestable without DNA. Germline V gene data show CDR1 as MGHDK and CDR2 as SYGVNS. The CDR3 is 16 residues long. CDR3 sequence: CASSDDGDYRGETQYF.

V and J are TRBV5-1 and TRBJ2-2; TCRdb's D call of TRBD2 is untestable without DNA. Germline-derived CDR1 and CDR2 are SGHRS and YFSETQ. This CDR3 is built from 17 residues. Here the CDR3 reads CASSFDGGSANTGELFF.

J is TRBJ2-7 and V is TRBV20-1; the D call from TCRdb, TRBD2, cannot be confirmed without DNA. Germline values: CDR1 DFQATT, CDR2 SNEGSKA (reference sequence). CDR3 size: 12 residues. CDR3 sequence: CSAPGTSGFYNF.

This rearrangement joins TRBV30 to TRBJ1-5. The CDR3 consists of 13 residues. Germline V lookup: CDR1 GTSNPN, CDR2 SVGIG (reference sequence). CDR3 loop: CAWSGGVGQPQHF.

This chain connects TRBV6-1 to TRBJ2-4; TCRdb's D call, TRBD1, is unchecked because there is no DNA. The CDR3 sequence is 15 residues long. The V gene's germline CDR1 is MNHNS and CDR2 SASEGT. The CDR3: CASSELGRGGNIQYF.